The clone carrying this TCR beta chain was counted between two and nine times. Its antigen remains unknown. This sample was taken from a study of CD8 T cells in ankylosing spondylitis. Preparation of TCR beta libraries was done by quantitative 5'-RACE with molecular barcodes. Each CDR3 protein gets one entry after TCRdb re-called the 5' RACE reads with MiXCR. The repertoire holds 200,000 to 250,000 distinct CDR3 sequences, with 10% as singletons. Findings and limits, study-wide: From matched ankylosing spondylitis synovial fluid, disease-linked clones were reportedly recovered at significantly enriched levels.

Germline CDR1 and CDR2: SQVTM and ANQGSEA. The CDR3 is made up of 14 amino acids. J was trimmed by 6 bases and V by 6 bases; bases with no gene match: 11. The TCR was taken from a male donor with ankylosing spondylitis or in good health (not recorded which). The chain employs TRBV29-1 and TRBJ2-7; 10 bases map to TRBD1. Input material: blood, either unsorted or a sorted T cell fraction (not recorded which). The CDR3 DNA sequence: TGCAGCGTGATTTTGGGGACAGGGGATTCCGAGCAGTACTTC. It specifies CSVILGTGDSEQYF.